This T cell receptor beta chain was identified in a study of early T cells in non-severe SARS-CoV-2 infection. Study-wide background: Chains from this unsorted whole-blood bulk RNA could not be paired. Study-level results: Reliance on VDJdb matching favored anti-spike CD8 responses; private and CD4 specificities were missed.

About this clonotype: What it binds is not known.

Losses at the gene ends were 10 bases for V and 8 bases for J; bases not matched to a gene: 10. This CDR3 region has 12 residues. Per the germline V gene, CDR1 is MDHEN and CDR2 is SYDVKM. Unique molecular identifiers were added to individual cDNA molecules. MiXCR was run by TCRdb on the 5' RACE reads, yielding one entry per CDR3 protein. The table has over 75,000 distinct CDR3 sequences, about 13% seen once; the top ten hold around 2.4%. V usage is TRBV28 and J usage is TRBJ1-2, with 7 bases identical to TRBD1. This clonotype was obtained from an adult who was a healthcare worker with PCR-confirmed SARS-CoV-2 infection or an uninfected control (not recorded which). Sequenced sample: whole blood. The CDR3 DNA reads TGTGCCATATACACAGGGGTGGGAGGCTACACCTTC. It translates to CAIYTGVGGYTF.